A selection of T cell receptor beta chains follows, all from one sample in a study of molecular identifiers for immune sequencing clone quantification. TCRdb redid the calling of the PCR reads with MiXCR, one entry per CDR3 protein. The table has about 320,000 distinct CDR3 sequences, about a fifth seen once. The material sequenced was naive CD8+ T cells from blood, with Jurkat cell RNA spiked in. These receptors were collected from a human donor in good health. Some libraries in this study had Jurkat cell RNA spiked in. Each CDR3 is given with its conserved first and last residue. The D gene is left open where the match is weak. A clone size is listed for some rows: how often the clone was seen (once, few, many), or a class if it is expanded.

size	length	D	V	J	CDR3	DNA
few	10	-	TRBV11-3	TRBJ1-1	CASMRPEAFF	TGTGCCAGTATGAGGCCAGAAGCTTTCTTT
-	15	TRBD1	TRBV28	TRBJ1-5	CASSSTTGKFQPQHF	TGTGCCAGCAGTTCAACGACAGGGAAGTTTCAGCCCCAGCATTTT
many	12	-	TRBV7-6	TRBJ2-6	CASADGANVLTF	TGTGCCAGCGCAGATGGGGCCAACGTCCTGACTTTC
-	18	-	TRBV30	TRBJ2-6	CACCPAAAPFSGANVLTF	TGTGCCTGTTGTCCCGCGGCAGCCCCCTTCTCTGGGGCCAACGTCCTGACTTTC
many	13	TRBD1	TRBV30	TRBJ2-1	CAYRTGTYNEQFF	TGTGCCTACCGGACAGGGACCTACAATGAGCAGTTCTTC
many	16	-	TRBV7-2	TRBJ1-5	CASSSLLYGGNQPQHF	TGTGCCAGCAGCTCCCTTCTTTATGGGGGCAATCAGCCCCAGCATTTT
many	16	-	TRBV5-4	TRBJ1-2	CASSLAPAGSYYGYTF	TGTGCCAGCAGCTTGGCCCCGGCAGGATCTTACTATGGCTACACCTTC
many	17	TRBD2	TRBV12-5	TRBJ2-1	CASGYGLAGLSYNEQFF	TGTGCTAGTGGGTATGGACTAGCGGGACTTTCGTACAATGAGCAGTTCTTC
many	16	TRBD2	TRBV27	TRBJ2-3	CASSWGTTTSTDTQYF	TGTGCCAGCAGTTGGGGGACTACCACTAGCACAGATACGCAGTATTTT
many	16	TRBD2	TRBV5-4	TRBJ2-3	CASSDLGGGPPDTQYF	TGTGCCAGCAGCGATCTGGGGGGAGGGCCTCCCGATACGCAGTATTTT
many	16	TRBD2	TRBV7-2	TRBJ2-3	CASSPGLAGPRDTQYF	TGTGCCAGCAGCCCTGGACTAGCGGGGCCCCGTGATACGCAGTATTTT
-	16	-	TRBV7-9	TRBJ1-3	CASSPLDAGTGNTIYF	TGTGCCAGCAGCCCCCTCGACGCAGGGACTGGAAACACCATATATTTT
many	13	-	TRBV6-1	TRBJ2-7	CASADSRDYEQYF	TGTGCCAGCGCGGACAGTCGGGACTACGAGCAGTACTTC
-	14	-	TRBV19	TRBJ2-7	CASKIQQESYERYF	TGTGCCAGTAAGATTCAACAGGAATCCTACGAGCGGTACTTC
-	14	-	TRBV6-5	TRBJ2-7	CASSYVGGGYEQYF	TGTGCCAGCAGTTACGTGGGAGGCGGCTACGAGCAGTACTTC
few	14	TRBD1	TRBV7-9	TRBJ2-7	CASSLTGTGVEQYF	TGTGCCAGCAGCTTAACCGGGACAGGGGTCGAGCAGTACTTC
many	13	-	TRBV28	TRBJ2-7	CASNGVVRYEQYF	TGTGCCAGCAACGGGGTCGTGAGATACGAGCAGTACTTC
few	15	TRBD1	TRBV7-8	TRBJ2-7	CASSLKTDRENVQYF	TGTGCCAGCAGCCTGAAGACGGACAGGGAAAACGTGCAGTACTTC
many	17	TRBD2	TRBV7-2	TRBJ2-1	CASSLPRGLAGGLRQFF	TGTGCCAGCAGCTTACCCAGGGGACTAGCGGGAGGCTTGCGGCAGTTCTTC
few	20	TRBD2	TRBV6-5	TRBJ2-7	CASSYEGATSGGWGSYEQYF	TGTGCCAGCAGTTACGAAGGTGCTACTAGCGGGGGGTGGGGGTCCTACGAGCAGTACTTC
-	14	-	TRBV7-2	TRBJ2-1	CASSPSFGAAKQFF	TGTGCCAGCAGCCCATCTTTTGGGGCTGCTAAGCAGTTCTTC
many	12	-	TRBV27	TRBJ1-4	CASGQFPEKLFF	TGTGCCAGCGGACAGTTTCCAGAAAAACTGTTTTTT
few	13	-	TRBV27	TRBJ2-7	CASSFALGYEQYF	TGTGCCAGCAGTTTTGCCCTGGGGTACGAGCAGTACTTC
many	16	-	TRBV15	TRBJ2-7	CATSRDSYMSSYEQYF	TGTGCCACCAGCAGAGATTCGTACATGAGCTCCTACGAGCAGTACTTC
many	15	TRBD2	TRBV7-9	TRBJ2-3	CASSSQELAAYTQYF	TGTGCCAGCAGCTCTCAGGAGCTAGCGGCTTATACGCAGTATTTT
many	12	-	TRBV13	TRBJ2-5	CASSLERETQYF	TGTGCCAGCAGCTTAGAACGGGAGACCCAGTACTTC
-	15	TRBD2	TRBV7-9	TRBJ2-7	CASTPIAGGIREQYF	TGTGCCAGCACCCCGATAGCGGGGGGGATTAGAGAGCAGTACTTC
many	16	-	TRBV15	TRBJ2-7	CATSRDGPGGSYEQYF	TGTGCCACCAGCAGAGACGGTCCAGGGGGGTCCTACGAGCAGTACTTC
many	12	-	TRBV19	TRBJ2-7	CASSTPSGEQYF	TGTGCCAGTAGTACACCGTCAGGTGAGCAGTACTTC
many	15	-	TRBV24-1	TRBJ2-1	CATSDLADSYNEQFF	TGTGCCACCAGTGATTTAGCGGACTCCTACAATGAGCAGTTCTTC
few	19	-	TRBV6-2/TRBV6-3	TRBJ2-2	CASSPPNPGWGSNTGELFF	TGTGCCAGCAGTCCCCCAAACCCGGGGTGGGGTTCGAACACCGGGGAGCTGTTTTTT
-	15	TRBD1	TRBV5-8	TRBJ2-5	CASSLGTGALETQYF	TGTGCCAGCAGCTTAGGGACAGGGGCTTTAGAGACCCAGTACTTC
many	12	-	TRBV29-1	TRBJ1-1	CSEMPGMAEAFF	TGCAGCGAGATGCCAGGGATGGCTGAAGCTTTCTTT
many	15	-	TRBV7-2	TRBJ1-6	CASSPSGYPNSPLHF	TGTGCCAGCAGCCCCAGTGGATACCCTAATTCACCCCTCCACTTT
few	16	TRBD1	TRBV12-3/TRBV12-4	TRBJ1-1	CASSYDRGAVLTEAFF	TGTGCCAGCAGCTATGACAGGGGAGCGGTTTTGACTGAAGCTTTCTTT
-	16	-	TRBV4-3	TRBJ2-3	CASSQVRRPGAYTQYF	TGCGCCAGCAGCCAAGTCCGGCGGCCCGGGGCATATACGCAGTATTTT
-	16	TRBD2	TRBV27	TRBJ2-1	CASSQGAGGTHNEQFF	TGTGCCAGCAGTCAGGGAGCGGGGGGCACCCACAATGAGCAGTTCTTC
many	15	-	TRBV5-1	TRBJ2-7	CASSTLSGSFYEQYF	TGCGCCAGCAGCACCCTGTCTGGCAGCTTCTACGAGCAGTACTTC
few	18	TRBD1	TRBV3-1	TRBJ2-5	CASSQVGNDRGLQETQYF	TGTGCCAGCAGCCAAGTGGGAAATGACAGGGGCCTACAAGAGACCCAGTACTTC
many	18	-	TRBV28	TRBJ1-5	CASSSRLGIIYSNQPQHF	TGTGCCAGCAGTTCCCGTTTGGGGATCATTTATAGCAATCAGCCCCAGCATTTT
many	17	-	TRBV19	TRBJ2-1	CASSIDLEPSWGDEQFF	TGTGCCAGTAGTATAGATCTAGAGCCCTCGTGGGGCGATGAGCAGTTCTTC